This section outlines one T cell receptor beta chain sequence together with its context. Its cognate antigen is unknown. These data originate in a study of T cell responses to AZD1222 COVID-19 vaccine. Study-level points and caveats: Of spike-specific TCRs, nearly half reportedly target regions left unmutated in variants.

The assay was immunoSEQ multiplex PCR, and TCRdb's table has in-frame clones only and misses some. The repertoire holds some 50,000 clones, around 84% seen once, with 25% to 30% in the top ten. J lost 4 bases, V lost 0 bases, and 6 bases had no gene match. The germline gives CDR1 SGHNT, CDR2 YYREEE (reference sequence). This CDR3 region has 15 residues. This TCR came from an adult in good health. V gene TRBV5-4 combines with J gene TRBJ2-5; TRBD2 matches 7 bases. Specimen: peripheral blood, collected on day 0 of AZD1222 vaccination. The CDR3 sequence: CASSLAVGEGETQYF. For the CDR3, the DNA is TGTGCCAGCAGCTTGGCCGTAGGGGAGGGAGAGACCCAGTACTTC.